The T cell receptor beta chain under discussion was sequenced for a study of liver allograft versus peripheral blood T cells. As for the study in general: Liver transplant recipients had T cell receptor repertoires compared between transplanted liver and peripheral blood.

TCRdb fed the reads into MiXCR, producing one record per CDR3 protein. The sample lists approximately 370 distinct CDR3 sequences; around a sixth were seen once. Findings and caveats of the study: Intragraft T cell receptor repertoires of liver allografts were reported to differ from peripheral blood repertoires.

This CDR3 has 14 amino acids. V was trimmed by 11 bases and J by 8 bases, leaving 22 bases between them. Germline-derived CDR1 and CDR2 are ENHRY and SYGVKD. Sample share makes this clonotype large (0.1 to 1%). The antigen is unknown. The rearrangement joins TRBV10-3 to TRBJ2-1; a possible D gene is TRBD2 (6 bases). The sequence was collected from a human patient who had a liver transplant. Some T cells may be the graft donor's. The CDR3 spells CASSSTGVVHEQFF. The CDR3 coding sequence is TGTGCCTCGTCGTCGACGGGAGTAGTCCATGAGCAGTTCTTC.